The 29 T cell receptor beta chains below come from one sample, sequenced in a study of T cell responses to AZD1222 COVID-19 vaccine (dated by TCRdb to 2020 to 2023). Library generation was performed with the immunoSEQ multiplex PCR assay. The table comes from immuneACCESS by way of TCRdb, which keeps in-frame sequences with V and J called. Part of the clones is missing from these tables; in studies checked, under half for an unresolved V gene and the rest for unknown reasons. The sample contains 140,000 to 150,000 clones, roughly 90% of them found a single time. The top ten clonotypes cover roughly 3.5% of the sample. The time point label for this specimen denotes: about 28 days (+/-7) after the second vaccine dose. The sample was peripheral blood, taken 28 days after the second AZD1222 dose. Source of these receptors: an adult who received the AZD1222 COVID-19 vaccine.

The V gene is TRBV30, the J gene TRBJ2-7; 13 nucleotides line up with TRBD2. V was pared by 1 base and J by 4 bases, with 1 base of the junction left unmatched. The CDR3 covers 14 residues. CDR1 and CDR2 (germline): GTSNPN, SVGIG (reference sequence). The CDR3, as DNA: TGTGCCTGGAGTGGGACTAGCGGGAGTTACGAGCAGTACTTC. This sequence encodes CAWSGTSGSYEQYF.

The chain is built from TRBV7-2 and TRBJ1-5; a weak D match, TRBD1 (5 bases). CDR3 length: 13 residues. The germline V and J ends were trimmed by 1 base and 6 bases, with 7 bases remaining between them. Germline CDR1 and CDR2: SGHTA and FQGNSA. CDR3 sequence reads: CASSLDRLQPQHF. In DNA form, the CDR3 reads TGTGCCAGCAGCTTAGACAGGCTTCAGCCCCAGCATTTT.

This clone has only one observation. V usage is TRBV7-8 and J usage is TRBJ2-1; TRBD2 matches 12 bases. Germline lookup yields CDR1 SGHVS and CDR2 FQNEAQ. The CDR3 has 17 amino acids. The ends lost 5 bases at V and 0 bases at J; junction bases unmatched: 5. DNA for the CDR3: TGTGCCAGCAGCCCCCTAGCGGGAGGGCCCTCCTACAATGAGCAGTTCTTC. Protein sequence: CASSPLAGGPSYNEQFF.

J is TRBJ2-7 and V is TRBV28; 7 bases agree with TRBD1. CDR1 and CDR2 from the germline V gene are MDHEN and SYDVKM. Losses at the gene ends were 4 bases for V and 11 bases for J; bases not matched to a gene: 11. This CDR3 comprises 13 residues. The CDR3 is CASSSGQSRWEYF. CDR3 bases: TGTGCCAGCAGTTCGGGACAGTCGCGCTGGGAGTACTTC.

Here the CDR3 DNA reads TGTGCCAGCAGCTTAGCCAGGGGCGGCTACAATGAGCAGTTCTTC. It translates to CASSLARGGYNEQFF. V is TRBV28 and J is TRBJ2-1; possibly TRBD1 for D (6 bases). Trimming left V 6 bases short and J 3 bases short, with 15 bases between. CDR3 size: 15 residues. Germline values: CDR1 MDHEN, CDR2 SYDVKM.

V is TRBV5-8 and J is TRBJ2-3; a possible D gene is TRBD1 (5 bases). CDR3 size: 17 residues. The germline gives CDR1 SGHTS, CDR2 YDEGEE. The V gene lost 0 bases and the J gene lost 2 bases, with 16 bases spanning the gap. The CDR3 spells CASSLGGGSLATDTQYF. The CDR3, as DNA: TGTGCCAGCAGCTTGGGGGGCGGATCTCTTGCCACAGATACGCAGTATTTT.

V and J are TRBV11-3 and TRBJ1-1, with D possibly TRBD1 on 5 matching bases. Trimming pared 5 bases from V and 6 bases from J, leaving 16 bases between. Germline assignment: CDR1 SGHNT and CDR2 YENEEA. The CDR3 loop spans 14 amino acids. CDR3 nucleotides: TGTGCCAGCAGCCCCCAGGGCTCTTCCGCTGAAGCTTTCTTT. It translates to CASSPQGSSAEAFF.

The V call is TRBV2, the J call TRBJ1-2; D perhaps matches TRBD1 (5 bases). CDR1 and CDR2 from the germline V gene are SNHLY and FYNNEI. The CDR3 length is 12 residues. Trimming took 7 bases from V and 0 from J, leaving 6 bases between them. The CDR3 protein is CASIQANYGYTF. The CDR3 region has the DNA TGTGCCAGCATACAGGCTAACTATGGCTACACCTTC.

The chain has TRBV5-4 and TRBJ2-6; D gene unclear. Germline values: CDR1 SGHNT, CDR2 YYREEE (reference sequence). The CDR3 consists of 14 residues. Trimming pared 1 base from V and 6 bases from J, leaving 8 bases between. CDR3 sequence: CASSLYAEANVLTF. The CDR3 bases are TGTGCCAGCAGCTTGTATGCGGAGGCCAACGTCCTGACTTTC.

The chain is built from TRBV4-3 and TRBJ2-3; the match to TRBD1 covers 7 bases. This CDR3 comprises 15 residues. The germline gives CDR1 LGHNA, CDR2 YSLEER. Unmatched junction bases numbered 6, after V lost 1 base and J lost 5 bases. CDR3 bases: TGCGCCAGCAGCCAAGGCCTAGCAGGGGGAGATACGCAGTATTTT. Residues: CASSQGLAGGDTQYF.

The chain recombines TRBV2 with TRBJ2-6; no clear D gene. Germline lookup yields CDR1 SNHLY and CDR2 FYNNEI. The CDR3 is 17 residues long. Trimming pared 6 bases from V and 1 base from J, leaving 16 bases between. CDR3 sequence reads: CASSQAGSLSGANVLTF. The CDR3 DNA reads TGTGCCAGCAGCCAGGCCGGCTCCCTTTCTGGGGCCAACGTCCTGACTTTC.

The chain combines TRBV6-6 with TRBJ1-1; unclear D gene. CDR3 length: 12 amino acids. V lost 7 bases to trimming and J lost 5 bases, with 11 bases between them. CDR1 and CDR2 from the germline V gene are MNHNY and SVGAGI (reference sequence). CDR3 sequence: CASTRGNTEAFF. As DNA, the CDR3 is TGTGCCAGCACGAGAGGAAATACTGAAGCTTTCTTT.

This chain uses TRBV21-1 with TRBJ2-1; the D segment call TRBD2 is taken from the table without a DNA check. TRBV21-1 is tagged as a pseudogene. The CDR3 contains 16 residues. The CDR3 DNA is TGTGCCAGCAGCAATGATAGGACTAGTATGAGCAATGAGCAGTTCTTC. Protein product: CASSNDRTSMSNEQFF.

V usage is TRBV27 and J usage is TRBJ2-7; D not certain. Looked up from germline, CDR1 is MNHEY and CDR2 is SMNVEV (reference sequence). The CDR3 runs to 13 residues. V gave up 0 bases and J gave up 12 bases, with 15 bases separating them. The CDR3 sequence: CASSLSIGVDRYF. The CDR3 DNA sequence: TGTGCCAGCAGTTTATCGATCGGAGTGGATCGGTACTTC.

The V call is TRBV11-2, the J call TRBJ2-5; 9 bases align to TRBD2. J lost 2 bases, V lost 1 base, and 11 bases had no gene match. This CDR3 comprises 18 residues. Germline loops: CDR1 SGHAT, CDR2 FQNNGV. The chain's CDR3 is CASSLGGGSGRRQETQYF. In DNA form, the CDR3 reads TGTGCCAGCAGCTTAGGAGGGGGCAGCGGGAGGCGGCAAGAGACCCAGTACTTC. Full variable domain (missing parts from reference TRBV11-2 and TRBJ2-5): EAGVAQSPRYKIIEKRQSVAFWCNPISGHATLYWYQQILGQGPKLLIQFQNNGVVDDSQLPKDRFSAERLKGVDSTLKIQPAKLEDSAVYLCASSLGGGSGRRQETQYFGPGTRLLVL.

The chain uses TRBV15 and TRBJ1-2; 8 positions match TRBD1. Germline lookup yields CDR1 LNHNV and CDR2 YYDKDF (reference sequence). CDR3 length: 16 amino acids. V shed 0 bases and J 6 bases; nucleotides not matched to a gene: 9. Here the CDR3 DNA reads TGTGCCACCAGCAGAGATAGCAGGGGGCGCCGGGATGGCTACACCTTC. Protein: CATSRDSRGRRDGYTF.

The chain recombines TRBV28 with TRBJ1-1; the D is unclear. Germline assignment: CDR1 MDHEN and CDR2 SYDVKM. V lost 3 bases, J lost 0 bases, and 20 bases lay in between. The CDR3 consists of 18 residues. The CDR3 nucleotides are TGTGCCAGCAGTTTTTTCGACTGGTCCCGGGTTTTGAACACTGAAGCTTTCTTT. Residues: CASSFFDWSRVLNTEAFF.

The CDR3 loop is CSAQWTSGRTFF. For the CDR3, the DNA is TGCAGCGCCCAGTGGACTAGCGGGAGAACGTTCTTC. The V and J genes are TRBV29-1 and TRBJ2-1; 13 bases are shared with TRBD2. Per the germline V gene, CDR1 is SQVTM and CDR2 is ANQGSEA. Trimming removed 7 bases from V and 15 bases from J; junction bases left unmatched: 9. CDR3 size: 12 residues.

The chain employs TRBV4-3 and TRBJ2-7, with 10 positions matching TRBD2. This CDR3 contains 18 residues. Germline CDR1 and CDR2: LGHNA and YSLEER. V was pared by 1 base and J by 4 bases, with 13 bases of the junction left unmatched. The CDR3, as DNA: TGCGCCAGCAGCCAAGTCTTATTCTCTAGCGGGAGTGGGTACGAGCAGTACTTC. It encodes CASSQVLFSSGSGYEQYF.

This chain joins TRBV24-1 and TRBJ1-1, with D maybe TRBD1 (5 bases). Germline CDR1 and CDR2: KGHDR and SFDVKD. V was pared by 9 bases and J by 2 bases, with 15 bases between. This CDR3 is 14 amino acids long. The CDR3 sequence: CATRSGTPNTEAFF. The CDR3 DNA sequence: TGTGCCACCCGCTCCGGGACTCCCAACACTGAAGCTTTCTTT.

This chain joins TRBV24-1 and TRBJ2-2; 11 bases align to TRBD2. The CDR3 is made up of 14 amino acids. V was clipped by 7 bases and J by 3 bases; unmatched bases: 0. Germline V gives CDR1 KGHDR, CDR2 SFDVKD. The CDR3 loop is CATRGLADTGELFF. CDR3 nucleotide sequence: TGTGCCACCAGGGGACTAGCGGACACCGGGGAGCTGTTTTTT.

This chain uses TRBV6-1 with TRBJ1-6; D uncertain. V was shortened by 2 bases and J by 7 bases, with 15 bases between the two germline ends. Germline values: CDR1 MNHNS, CDR2 SASEGT. The CDR3 contains 16 residues. CDR3 residues: CASSERPWVRNSPLHF. The CDR3 region has the DNA TGTGCCAGCAGTGAAAGGCCCTGGGTTCGGAATTCACCCCTCCACTTT.

This chain connects TRBV20-1 to TRBJ2-7; TRBD1 matches 9 bases. The CDR3 is 15 residues long. The V segment lost 3 bases and the J segment 4 bases; nucleotides outside the gene matches: 10. CDR1 is DFQATT and CDR2 is SNEGSKA in the germline V gene (reference sequence). The CDR3 nucleotides are TGCAGTGCTAGTCGAGCGGGACAGGGATTATACGAGCAGTACTTC. Protein: CSASRAGQGLYEQYF.

The J gene is TRBJ1-2, the V gene TRBV7-2; D not resolved. The V end lost 1 base, the J end lost 4 bases, and 4 bases lay between the germline ends. CDR3 length: 12 amino acids. Germline assignment: CDR1 SGHTA and CDR2 FQGNSA. CDR3 residues: CASSLEGYGYTF. CDR3 coding DNA: TGTGCCAGCAGCTTAGAAGGCTATGGCTACACCTTC.

This chain uses TRBV11-2 with TRBJ2-3; 9 bases line up with TRBD2. This CDR3 is built from 19 residues. From germline, CDR1 is SGHAT and CDR2 FQNNGV. The V and J ends lost 0 bases and 7 bases, in that order; junction bases with no gene match: 17. The CDR3 DNA reads as TGTGCCAGCAGCTTAGATAGCGTGGCGGGAGGGCCCCCCCGGAATACGCAGTATTTT. This gives the protein CASSLDSVAGGPPRNTQYF.

The chain joins TRBV27 to TRBJ1-2, with D unresolved. The CDR3 is 14 residues long. With 2 bases removed from V and 4 bases from J, the gap between germline ends came to 11 bases. Germline CDR1 reads MNHEY; CDR2 reads SMNVEV (reference sequence). The CDR3 coding sequence is TGTGCCAGCAGTTTAAAAGGGTACGGCTATGGCTACACCTTC. As protein: CASSLKGYGYGYTF.

This clone appeared a single time. The chain carries TRBV10-3 and TRBJ2-3, with D possibly TRBD2 on 6 matching bases. The V end was cut by 8 bases, the J end by 5 bases, with 17 bases between. Germline CDR1 ENHRY, CDR2 SYGVKD. The CDR3 has 14 amino acids. CDR3 nucleotide sequence: TGTGCCATCGGCGGCAGGGCCGGGGGAGATACGCAGTATTTT. It yields the protein CAIGGRAGGDTQYF.

The gene calls are TRBV4-3 and TRBJ2-2; D remains unclear. CDR3 length: 15 residues. Between the trimmed V and J ends, which lost 0 bases and 1 base, there was a span of 6 bases. Germline CDR1 is LGHNA and CDR2 is YSLEER. The CDR3 nucleotides read TGCGCCAGCAGCCAAGACCCGCGGAACACCGGGGAGCTGTTTTTT. This encodes CASSQDPRNTGELFF.

The chain combines TRBV18 with TRBJ2-7, with TRBD1 matching 11 bases. V lost 3 bases to trimming and J lost 3 bases; unmatched junction nucleotides: 1. CDR3 length equals 14 residues. Germline values: CDR1 KGHSH, CDR2 LQKENI. CDR3 nucleotides: TGTGCCAGCTCACCTGGGACAGGGGGCTACGAGCAGTACTTC. Its protein product is CASSPGTGGYEQYF.